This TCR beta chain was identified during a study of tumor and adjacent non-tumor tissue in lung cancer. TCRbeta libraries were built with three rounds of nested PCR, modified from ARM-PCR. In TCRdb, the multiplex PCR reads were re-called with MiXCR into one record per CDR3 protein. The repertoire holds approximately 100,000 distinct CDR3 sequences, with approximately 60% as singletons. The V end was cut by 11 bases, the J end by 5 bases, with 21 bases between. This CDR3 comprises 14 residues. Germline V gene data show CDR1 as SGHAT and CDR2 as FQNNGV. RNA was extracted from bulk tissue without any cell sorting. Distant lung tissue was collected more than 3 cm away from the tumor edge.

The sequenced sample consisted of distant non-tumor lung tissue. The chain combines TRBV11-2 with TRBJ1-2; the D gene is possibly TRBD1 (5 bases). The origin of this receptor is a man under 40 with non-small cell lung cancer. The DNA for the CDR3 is TGTGCCGGCGGGGGAGTCGGGCGGATATATGGCTACACCTTC. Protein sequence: CAGGGVGRIYGYTF.